This entry concerns a single TCR beta chain. This clone's antigen is unknown. Nothing much larger sits one base from this clone, and base qualities are not available. The immunoSEQ Assay, a bias-controlled multiplex PCR, was used to amplify TCRbeta CDR3 regions from genomic DNA. Per the source publication's procedure: Within the assay, amplification of reference gene primers was used to estimate how many nucleated cells each sample contained. To quantify the absolute abundance of each unique TCRbeta CDR3 rearrangement, sequence reads were collapsed and filtered. For each sample, productive Simpson clonality was calculated as the square root of Simpson's diversity index over productive rearrangements. Sourced from immuneACCESS, this table was stored by TCRdb with only in-frame sequences that have V and J called. A share of the clones is absent; for the studies checked, an unresolved V gene accounts for under half, and the remainder has no known explanation. The D gene and trimming were derived from the DNA, and the V and J assignments and clone size from that table. Within this sample are fewer than 250,000 clones, with 85% to 90% of them counted one time only. The top ten clonotypes cover more than 12% of the sample.

Participants in the prospective study were aged about 18 to 100 years, lived in approximately 26 United States geographic areas, and enrolled through a virtual design. Cohort assignment in the prospective study relied on participant-reported clinical history from a screening survey and a study questionnaire. A participant counted as exposed if, within 2 weeks of entering the study, that participant had been in contact with someone who had a PCR-confirmed or clinician-diagnosed COVID-19 case. In the prospective study, whole blood, serum and a nasopharyngeal or oropharyngeal swab were collected from each participant by mobile phlebotomists. Participants in the prospective study had the option to provide additional blood draws and questionnaires over a 2-month period. Before DNA extraction, prospective study blood samples were shipped either frozen or at room temperature. This sample is part of a study of blood T cell repertoires in COVID-19 (dated by TCRdb to 2020 to 2021). About the study as a whole: Samples covering the acute and convalescent phases of COVID-19 were provided by collaborators in the United States, Italy and Spain. The prospective study material was composed of cDNA or gDNA derived from T cells, B-cell-depleted T cells, or PBMCs. Subjects who had been exposed to COVID-19, were actively infected with it, or had recovered from it provided the deeply sampled blood TCRbeta repertoires that made up the dataset. A freely available public database, intended as a resource for researchers studying the immune response to SARS-CoV-2, is where the repertoires were released. Samples came from the ongoing ImmuneRACE study (first 160 participants) plus 1,254 subjects from 6 global collaborators. Nearly every sample came with metadata listing a de-identified subject ID, COVID-19 status, age in years and sex. Where available, HLA class I and class II types were taken from metadata supplied by the sample provider and were not determined by assay-based typing. Study-wide findings and limitations: How much clinical and demographic metadata was included differed by source and by participant, and the metadata was provided uncurated.

The germline V gene provides CDR1 SGHDT and CDR2 YYEEEE. The CDR3, from cysteine to phenylalanine, totals 14 residues. This entry keeps only the CDR3 DNA: 42 bases, framed from base 1. V is pared back by 4 bases and J by 11 bases, with 19 bases lying between the germline termini. The chain is made from TRBV5-6 and TRBJ1-5; too little of a D gene remains to name it. The TCR comes from a man aged 30-40 years who had been exposed to COVID-19. Input material: PBMCs or T cells enriched from blood (not recorded which). The DNA sequence is TGTGCCAGCAGCCCAAAAGACACCGACGTGGCCCAGCATTTT. This sequence encodes CASSPKDTDVAQHF.